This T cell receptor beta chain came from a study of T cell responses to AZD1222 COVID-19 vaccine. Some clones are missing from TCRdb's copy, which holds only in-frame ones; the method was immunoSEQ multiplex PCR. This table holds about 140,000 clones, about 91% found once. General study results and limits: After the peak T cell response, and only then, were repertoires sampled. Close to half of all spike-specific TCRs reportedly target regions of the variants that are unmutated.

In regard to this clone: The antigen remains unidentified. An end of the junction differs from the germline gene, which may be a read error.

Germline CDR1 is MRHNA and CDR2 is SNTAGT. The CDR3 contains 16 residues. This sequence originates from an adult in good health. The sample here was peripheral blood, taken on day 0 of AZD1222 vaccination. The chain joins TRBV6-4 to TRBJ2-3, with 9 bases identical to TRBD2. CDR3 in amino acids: CASSETSGGGTDMQYF. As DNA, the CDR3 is TGTGCCAGCAGTGAGACTAGCGGAGGGGGCACAGATATGCAGTATTTT.